These 5 T cell receptor beta chains were all obtained from the same sample, sequenced in a study of cytotoxic CD8 clonotypes in ibrutinib-treated CLL. TCRdb keeps only in-frame clones here, not all; method: immunoSEQ multiplex PCR. The sample has some 200,000 clones; about 75% are singletons. The specimen comprised PBMCs, sampled after 12 months of ibrutinib treatment. The receptor set was obtained from a human donor with chronic lymphocytic leukemia.

The chain has TRBV18 and TRBJ2-3; 7 bases map to TRBD2. Losses at the gene ends were 5 bases for V and 1 base for J; bases not matched to a gene: 6. Looked up from germline, CDR1 is KGHSH and CDR2 is LQKENI. The CDR3 consists of 15 residues. The CDR3 spells CASSGTSARTDTQYF. CDR3 nucleotides: TGTGCCAGCTCAGGCACTAGCGCCCGCACAGATACGCAGTATTTT.

V is TRBV11-3 and J is TRBJ2-3, with 8 bases that match TRBD2. Trimming at V came to 5 bases and at J to 6 bases, leaving 13 bases not matched to a gene. Per the germline V gene, CDR1 is SGHNT and CDR2 is YENEEA. The length of the CDR3 is 16 residues. The CDR3 sequence: CASSPGESGGPDTQYF. Written as DNA, the CDR3 is TGTGCCAGCAGCCCTGGGGAGTCGGGGGGGCCTGATACGCAGTATTTT.

The V and J genes are TRBV30 and TRBJ1-6; the D is unclear. Germline V gene lookup returns CDR1 GTSNPN and CDR2 SVGIG (reference sequence). This CDR3 spans 13 amino acids. The V gene lost 0 bases and the J gene lost 8 bases, with 8 bases spanning the gap. CDR3 sequence reads: CAWSVGVDSPLHF. The CDR3 DNA sequence: TGTGCCTGGAGTGTAGGCGTGGATTCACCCCTCCACTTT.

This clone appeared a few times. V is TRBV4-1 and J is TRBJ1-5; maybe TRBD1 (5 bases). Germline V gene data show CDR1 as MGHRA and CDR2 as YSYEKL. V was cut by 1 base and J by 4 bases, with 17 bases left in between. The CDR3 has 17 residues. In nucleotides, the CDR3 is TGCGCCAGCAGCCAAGTCATAATGAAGACAGTAAATCAGCCCCAGCATTTT. This encodes CASSQVIMKTVNQPQHF.

V is TRBV7-9 and J is TRBJ1-6; tentative D call: TRBD1 (5 bases). Trimming pared 5 bases from V and 10 bases from J, leaving 18 bases between. The germline V gene encodes CDR1 SEHNR and CDR2 FQNEAQ (reference sequence). The CDR3 covers 15 residues. CDR3 sequence reads: CASSLSRVTNSPLHF. The CDR3 DNA reads TGTGCCAGCAGCCTCTCCAGGGTTACCAACTCACCCCTCCACTTT.